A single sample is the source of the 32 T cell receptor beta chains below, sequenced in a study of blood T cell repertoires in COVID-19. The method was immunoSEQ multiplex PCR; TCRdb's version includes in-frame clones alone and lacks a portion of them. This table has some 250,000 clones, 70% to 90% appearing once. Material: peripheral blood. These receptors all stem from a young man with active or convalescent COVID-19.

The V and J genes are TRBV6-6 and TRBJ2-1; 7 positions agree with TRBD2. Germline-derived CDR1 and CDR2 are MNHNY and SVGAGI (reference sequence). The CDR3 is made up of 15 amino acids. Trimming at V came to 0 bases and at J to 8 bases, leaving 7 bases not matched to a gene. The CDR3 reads CASSYSASGVDEQFF. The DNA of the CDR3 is TGTGCCAGCAGTTACTCCGCCAGCGGGGTGGATGAGCAGTTCTTC.

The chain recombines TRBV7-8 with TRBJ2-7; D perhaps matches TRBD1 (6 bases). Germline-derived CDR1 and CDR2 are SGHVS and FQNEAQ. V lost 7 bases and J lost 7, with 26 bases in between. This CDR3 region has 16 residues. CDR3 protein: CASIRTRDIGRLEQYF. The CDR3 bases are TGTGCCAGCATCAGAACCCGGGACATCGGAAGATTGGAGCAGTACTTC.

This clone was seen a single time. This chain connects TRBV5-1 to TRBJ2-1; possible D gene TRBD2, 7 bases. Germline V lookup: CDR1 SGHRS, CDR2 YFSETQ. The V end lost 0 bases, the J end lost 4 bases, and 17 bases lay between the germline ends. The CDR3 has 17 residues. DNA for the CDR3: TGCGCCAGCAGCTTGGGATTCGCGGGGGCCGTGTACAATGAGCAGTTCTTC. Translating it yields CASSLGFAGAVYNEQFF.

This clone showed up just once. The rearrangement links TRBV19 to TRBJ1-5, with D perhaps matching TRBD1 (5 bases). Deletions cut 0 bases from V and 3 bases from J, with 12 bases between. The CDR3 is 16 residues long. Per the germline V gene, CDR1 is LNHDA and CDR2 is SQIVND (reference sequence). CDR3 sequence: CASSIEVRALNQPQHF. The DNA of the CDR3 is TGTGCCAGTAGTATAGAGGTCAGGGCCCTCAATCAGCCCCAGCATTTT.

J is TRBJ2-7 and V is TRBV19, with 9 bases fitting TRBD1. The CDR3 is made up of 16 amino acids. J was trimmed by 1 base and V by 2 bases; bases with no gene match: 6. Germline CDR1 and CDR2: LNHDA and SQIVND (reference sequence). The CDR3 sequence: CASSISGQGFSYEQYF. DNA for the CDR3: TGTGCCAGTAGTATATCCGGACAGGGGTTTTCCTACGAGCAGTACTTC.

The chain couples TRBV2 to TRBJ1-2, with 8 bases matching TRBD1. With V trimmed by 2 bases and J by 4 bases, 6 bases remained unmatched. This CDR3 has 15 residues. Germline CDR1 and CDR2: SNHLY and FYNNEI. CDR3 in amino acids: CASSERTGPFYGYTF. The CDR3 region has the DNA TGTGCCAGCAGTGAAAGGACAGGGCCCTTCTATGGCTACACCTTC. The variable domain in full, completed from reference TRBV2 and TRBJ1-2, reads EPEVTQTPSHQVTQMGQEVILRCVPISNHLYFYWYRQILGQKVEFLVSFYNNEISEKSEIFDDQFSVERPDGSNFTLKIRSTKLEDSAMYFCASSERTGPFYGYTFGSGTRLTVV.

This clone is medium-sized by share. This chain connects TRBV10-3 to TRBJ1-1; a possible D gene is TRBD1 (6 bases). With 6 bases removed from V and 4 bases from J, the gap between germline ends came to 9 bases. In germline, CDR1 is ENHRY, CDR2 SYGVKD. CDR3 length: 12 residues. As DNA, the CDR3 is TGTGCCATCAGAACAGGGAGCACTGAAGCTTTCTTT. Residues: CAIRTGSTEAFF.

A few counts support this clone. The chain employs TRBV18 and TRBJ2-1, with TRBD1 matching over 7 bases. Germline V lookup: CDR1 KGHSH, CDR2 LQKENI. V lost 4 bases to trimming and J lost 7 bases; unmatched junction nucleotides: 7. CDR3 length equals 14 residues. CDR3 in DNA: TGTGCCAGCTCACAGAGCGAGGGGGCGAATGAGCAGTTCTTC. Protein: CASSQSEGANEQFF.

CDR3 bases: TGTGCCAGCAGCCAGAAACTAGCGGGGAGCACAGATACGCAGTATTTT. This translates into CASSQKLAGSTDTQYF. The V call is TRBV4-2, the J call TRBJ2-3; 10 nucleotides align to TRBD2. With V trimmed by 3 bases and J by 0 bases, 3 bases remained unmatched. The CDR3 runs 16 residues. The germline gives CDR1 LGHNA, CDR2 YNFKEQ.

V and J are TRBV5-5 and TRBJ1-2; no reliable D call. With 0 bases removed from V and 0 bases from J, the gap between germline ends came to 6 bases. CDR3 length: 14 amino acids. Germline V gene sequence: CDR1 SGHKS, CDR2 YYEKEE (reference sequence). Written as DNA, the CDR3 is TGTGCCAGCAGCTTGGTCCCATCTAACTATGGCTACACCTTC. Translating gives CASSLVPSNYGYTF.

CDR3 sequence (DNA): TGTGCCAGCAGCCGGGGAGTCGGAGCCATGAACACTGAAGCTTTCTTT. As protein: CASSRGVGAMNTEAFF. The V and J genes are TRBV14 and TRBJ1-1; D unclear. Trimming took 4 bases from V and 0 from J, leaving 15 bases between them. The germline V gene encodes CDR1 SGHDN and CDR2 FVKESK. The CDR3 spans 16 residues.

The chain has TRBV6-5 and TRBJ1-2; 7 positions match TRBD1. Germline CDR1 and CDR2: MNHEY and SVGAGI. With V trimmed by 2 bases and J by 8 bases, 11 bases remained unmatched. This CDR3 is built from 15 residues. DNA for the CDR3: TGTGCCAGCAGTTACCTTCAAACAGGGGACGGCGGCTACACCTTC. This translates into CASSYLQTGDGGYTF.

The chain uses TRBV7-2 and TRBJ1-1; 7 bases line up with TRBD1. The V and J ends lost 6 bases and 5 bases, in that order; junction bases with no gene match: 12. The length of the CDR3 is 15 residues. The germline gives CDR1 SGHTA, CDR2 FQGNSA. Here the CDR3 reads CASRSGGGVRTEAFF. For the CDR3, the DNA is TGTGCCAGCAGATCGGGAGGGGGCGTACGGACTGAAGCTTTCTTT.

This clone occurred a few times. The CDR3 DNA sequence: TGCGCCAGCAGCTTGGGAGGGATCTATGGCTACACCTTC. Amino acid sequence: CASSLGGIYGYTF. The chain has TRBV5-1 and TRBJ1-2; D gene ambiguous. The CDR3 length is 13 residues. Trimming pared 0 bases from V and 4 bases from J, leaving 7 bases between. CDR1 SGHRS and CDR2 YFSETQ come from the germline V gene.

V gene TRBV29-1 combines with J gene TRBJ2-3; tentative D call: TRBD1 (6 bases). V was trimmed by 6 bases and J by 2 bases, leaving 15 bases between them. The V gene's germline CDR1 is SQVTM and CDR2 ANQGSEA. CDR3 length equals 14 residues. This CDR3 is CSVADRRTTDTQYF. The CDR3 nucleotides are TGCAGCGTAGCGGACAGAAGAACCACAGATACGCAGTATTTT.

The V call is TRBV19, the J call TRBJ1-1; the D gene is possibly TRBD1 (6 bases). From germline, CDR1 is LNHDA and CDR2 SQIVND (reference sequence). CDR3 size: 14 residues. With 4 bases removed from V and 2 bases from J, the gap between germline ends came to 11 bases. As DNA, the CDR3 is TGTGCCAGTAGTACTCAGGGGATCAACACTGAAGCTTTCTTT. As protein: CASSTQGINTEAFF.

As DNA, the CDR3 is TGCGCCAGCAGCCCTGCGTCTTTACGGGGTTACTACGAGCAGTACTTC. Protein sequence: CASSPASLRGYYEQYF. The chain has TRBV5-1 and TRBJ2-7, with a possible D match to TRBD2 (5 bases). V dropped 4 bases and J dropped 3 bases, with 20 bases sitting between them. CDR3 length equals 16 residues. Germline CDR1 SGHRS, CDR2 YFSETQ.

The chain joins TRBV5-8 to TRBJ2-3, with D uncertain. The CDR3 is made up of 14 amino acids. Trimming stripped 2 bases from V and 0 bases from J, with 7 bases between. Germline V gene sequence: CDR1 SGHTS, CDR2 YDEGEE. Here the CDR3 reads CASSFYVSTDTQYF. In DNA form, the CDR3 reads TGTGCCAGCAGCTTCTACGTAAGCACAGATACGCAGTATTTT.

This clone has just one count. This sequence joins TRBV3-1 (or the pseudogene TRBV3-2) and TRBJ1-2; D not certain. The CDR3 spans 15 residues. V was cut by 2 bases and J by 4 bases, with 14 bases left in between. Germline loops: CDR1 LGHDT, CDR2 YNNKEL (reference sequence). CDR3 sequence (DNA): TGTGCCAGCAGCCAATCGTGGCACCATGGCTATGGCTACACCTTC. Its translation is CASSQSWHHGYGYTF.

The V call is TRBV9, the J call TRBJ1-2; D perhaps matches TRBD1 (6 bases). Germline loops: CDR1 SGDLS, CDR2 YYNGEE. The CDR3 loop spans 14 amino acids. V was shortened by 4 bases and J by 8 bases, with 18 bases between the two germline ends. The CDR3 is CASSQSPGTSGYTF. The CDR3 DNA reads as TGTGCCAGCAGCCAAAGTCCCGGGACATCGGGCTACACCTTC. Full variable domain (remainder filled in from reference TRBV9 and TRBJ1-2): DSGVTQTPKHLITATGQRVTLRCSPRSGDLSVYWYQQSLDQGLQFLIQYYNGEERAKGNILERFSAQQFPDLHSELNLSSLELGDSALYFCASSQSPGTSGYTFGSGTRLTVV.

CDR3 region: CASSFQRGTYNEQFF. CDR3 in DNA: TGTGCCAGCAGCTTCCAGCGGGGAACCTACAATGAGCAGTTCTTC. This chain joins TRBV7-2 and TRBJ2-1; 7 bases are shared with TRBD2. V was clipped by 3 bases and J by 2 bases; unmatched bases: 4. The V gene's germline CDR1 is SGHTA and CDR2 FQGNSA. The CDR3 is made up of 15 amino acids.

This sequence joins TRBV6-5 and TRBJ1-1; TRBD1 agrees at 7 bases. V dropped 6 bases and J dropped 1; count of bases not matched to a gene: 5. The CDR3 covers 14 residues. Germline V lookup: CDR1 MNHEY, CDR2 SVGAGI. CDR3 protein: CASRPGQENTEAFF. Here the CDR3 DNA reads TGTGCCAGCAGGCCCGGACAGGAGAACACTGAAGCTTTCTTT.

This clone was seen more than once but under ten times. CDR3 nucleotide sequence: TGTGCCAGCAGTTACGCCCCCAGGGGGCACAATCAGCCCCAGCATTTT. Its protein product is CASSYAPRGHNQPQHF. V is TRBV6-2 or TRBV6-3 and J is TRBJ1-5; 8 bases map to TRBD1. The CDR3 extends over 16 amino acids. CDR1 is MNHEY and CDR2 is SVGEGT in the germline V gene. V was clipped by 2 bases and J by 3 bases; unmatched bases: 6.

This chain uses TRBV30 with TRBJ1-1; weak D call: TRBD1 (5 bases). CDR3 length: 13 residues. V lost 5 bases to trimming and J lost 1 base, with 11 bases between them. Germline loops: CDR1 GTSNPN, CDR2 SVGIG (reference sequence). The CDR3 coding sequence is TGTGCCTGGGAACAAAGGGGGAACACTGAAGCTTTCTTT. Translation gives CAWEQRGNTEAFF.

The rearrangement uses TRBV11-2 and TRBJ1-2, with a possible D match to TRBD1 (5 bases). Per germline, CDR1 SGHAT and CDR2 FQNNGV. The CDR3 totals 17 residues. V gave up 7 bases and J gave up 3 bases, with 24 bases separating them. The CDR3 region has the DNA TGTGCCAGCACCAGACTTTGGGGGGGGACGCTTGACTATGGCTACACCTTC. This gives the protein CASTRLWGGTLDYGYTF. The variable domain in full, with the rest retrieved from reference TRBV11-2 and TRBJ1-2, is EAGVAQSPRYKIIEKRQSVAFWCNPISGHATLYWYQQILGQGPKLLIQFQNNGVVDDSQLPKDRFSAERLKGVDSTLKIQPAKLEDSAVYLCASTRLWGGTLDYGYTFGSGTRLTVV.

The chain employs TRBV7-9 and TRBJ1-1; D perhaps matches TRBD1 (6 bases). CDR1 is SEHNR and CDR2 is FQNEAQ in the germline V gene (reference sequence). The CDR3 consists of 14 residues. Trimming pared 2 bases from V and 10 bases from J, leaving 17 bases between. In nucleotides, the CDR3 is TGTGCCAGCAGCTTAACAGGGATGGGGTTTCCAGCTTTCTTT. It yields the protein CASSLTGMGFPAFF.

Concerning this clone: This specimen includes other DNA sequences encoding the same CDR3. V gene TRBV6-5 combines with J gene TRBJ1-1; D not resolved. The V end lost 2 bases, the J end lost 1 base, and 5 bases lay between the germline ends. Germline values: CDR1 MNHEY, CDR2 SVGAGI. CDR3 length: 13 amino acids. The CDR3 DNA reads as TGTGCCAGCAGTTACGGCAGGAACACTGAAGCTTTCTTT. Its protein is CASSYGRNTEAFF.

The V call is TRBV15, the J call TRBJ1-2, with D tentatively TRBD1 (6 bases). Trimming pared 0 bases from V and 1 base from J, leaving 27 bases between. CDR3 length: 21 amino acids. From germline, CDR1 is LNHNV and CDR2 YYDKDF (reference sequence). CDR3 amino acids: CATSRDLADRDTLYNNYGYTF. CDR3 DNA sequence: TGTGCCACCAGCAGAGATCTTGCGGACCGGGACACTCTCTATAATAACTATGGCTACACCTTC.

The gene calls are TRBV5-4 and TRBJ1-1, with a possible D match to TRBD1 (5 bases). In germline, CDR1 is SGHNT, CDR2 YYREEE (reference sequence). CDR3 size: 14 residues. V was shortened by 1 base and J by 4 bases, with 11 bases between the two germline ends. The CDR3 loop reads CASSLWGGSTEAFF. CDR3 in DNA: TGTGCCAGCAGCTTGTGGGGGGGGAGCACTGAAGCTTTCTTT.

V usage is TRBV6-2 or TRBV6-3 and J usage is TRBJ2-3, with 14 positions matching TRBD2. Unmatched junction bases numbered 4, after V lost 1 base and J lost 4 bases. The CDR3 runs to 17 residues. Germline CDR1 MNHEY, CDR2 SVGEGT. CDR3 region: CASSYFATSGGADTQYF. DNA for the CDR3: TGTGCCAGCAGTTACTTCGCGACTAGCGGGGGGGCAGATACGCAGTATTTT.

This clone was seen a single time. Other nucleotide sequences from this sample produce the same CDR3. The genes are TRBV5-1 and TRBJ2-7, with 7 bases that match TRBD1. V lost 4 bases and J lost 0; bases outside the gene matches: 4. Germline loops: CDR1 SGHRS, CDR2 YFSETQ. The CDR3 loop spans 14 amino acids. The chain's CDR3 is CASSPGQDSYEQYF. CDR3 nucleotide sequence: TGCGCCAGCAGCCCAGGACAGGACTCCTACGAGCAGTACTTC.

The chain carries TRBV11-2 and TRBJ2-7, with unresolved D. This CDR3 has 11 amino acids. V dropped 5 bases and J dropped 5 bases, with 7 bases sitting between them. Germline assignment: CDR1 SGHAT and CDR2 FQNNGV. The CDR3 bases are TGTGCCAGCAGCGTCCGGGACGAGCAGTACTTC. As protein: CASSVRDEQYF.